This entry concerns a single T cell receptor beta chain. Its cognate antigen is unknown. Primers included in the PCR were 60 Vbeta and 13 Jbeta primers. Method: immunoSEQ multiplex PCR; TCRdb's copy keeps in-frame clones and lacks some. Of some 200,000 clones in the sample, approximately 84% were seen once. V lost 2 bases and J lost 2; bases outside the gene matches: 7. This CDR3 is 16 amino acids long. The germline V gene encodes CDR1 SGHRS and CDR2 YFSETQ. This record belongs to a study of cytomegalovirus exposure and HLA in healthy donors. General study findings and limits: Researchers reported in a later analysis that a missense DCLRE1C variant was tied to TCR beta V- and J-gene trimming. Cytomegalovirus status, reportedly, was diagnosed with high specificity and sensitivity by the classifier. An assumption of roughly uniform sequencing depth across donors underlay the presence/absence analyses. Highest at DRB1 and lowest at HLA-C, TCR association rates differed among HLA loci in a later analysis.

This receptor was identified in a woman in her 40s in good health and CMV-seronegative. The chain is built from TRBV5-1 and TRBJ2-4; TRBD1 agrees at 7 bases. Input material: PBMCs. The CDR3 spells CASSLETTGPKNIQYF. CDR3 bases: TGCGCCAGCAGCTTAGAGACGACAGGGCCCAAAAACATTCAGTACTTC.